What follows describes a single TCR beta chain. Its recognized antigen is unknown. Base qualities are missing; no much larger clone stands one base away. The CDR3, from cysteine to phenylalanine, totals 16 residues. Only the CDR3 region is kept as DNA, spanning 48 bases read in frame from base 1. Via the germline V gene, CDR1 is SGHRS and CDR2 YFSETQ. Compared with germline, V lacks 3 bases and J lacks 2 bases; bases without a gene match: 8. One collaborating source in Seattle enrolled patients while the patients were actively infected and followed the patients over time throughout the course of disease. Whole blood was collected in K2EDTA tubes by collaborating institutions according to the institutions' own protocols. For TCRbeta analysis, collaborators shipped samples as frozen whole blood, isolated PBMCs, or DNA extracted from either of those sample types. These data belong to a study of blood T cell repertoires in COVID-19 (dated by TCRdb to the early 2020s). General notes on the study: Samples covering the acute and convalescent phases of COVID-19 were provided by collaborators in the United States, Italy and Spain. The material from the prospective study consisted of cDNA or gDNA derived from T cells, B-cell-depleted T cells, or PBMCs. Sample metadata almost always included a de-identified subject ID, COVID-19 status, age in years and sex. Deeply sampled blood TCRbeta repertoires from subjects exposed to, actively infected with, or recovered from COVID-19 were included in the dataset. Samples were obtained from the ongoing ImmuneRACE study (first 160 participants) and from about 1,300 subjects provided by 6 global collaborators. HLA class I and class II types, where available, came from metadata supplied by the sample provider rather than from assay-based typing. The repertoires were released in a freely available public database meant as a resource for research on the immune response to SARS-CoV-2.

Broader findings and caveats from the paper: The amount of clinical and demographic metadata varied by source and participant and was provided uncurated.

TCRbeta CDR3 regions were amplified from genomic DNA using the immunoSEQ Assay, a bias-controlled multiplex PCR. Regarding the original processing steps: The number of nucleated cells in each sample was estimated from the amplification of reference gene primers within the assay. To quantify the absolute abundance of each unique TCRbeta CDR3 rearrangement, sequence reads were collapsed and filtered. Productive Simpson clonality was computed per sample as the square root of Simpson's diversity index over productive rearrangements. TCRdb took this table from immuneACCESS and kept in-frame rearrangements with V and J called. Such tables lack part of the clones; where checked against another copy, unresolved V genes explain under half of the gap, and the rest is unexplained. The V and J calls and clone size come from that table; D and trimming were worked out from the DNA. This sample gives fewer than 80,000 clones in total; roughly four fifths of them show up just once. The biggest ten clones account for about 14% of the sample.

The sequence links TRBV5-1 to TRBJ2-7; TRBD1 lines up with 10 middle nucleotides. This clonotype was obtained from a man aged 45-65 years with COVID-19, enrolled during active disease. The specimen sequenced was peripheral blood. The DNA sequence follows: TGCGCCAGCAGCTCGAATCCCGGGACAGGGGCCTACGAGCAGTACTTC. Protein translation: CASSSNPGTGAYEQYF.